The clone carrying this TCR beta chain was recorded a few times. What it binds is unknown. Since all of the isolated RNA was reverse transcribed, expressed TCRB transcripts were what got sequenced. TCRdb's table, derived via immunoSEQ multiplex PCR, lists solely in-frame clones and lacks some. The sample carries approximately 470,000 clones, 30% recorded once. The data were obtained in a study of beta chain features in type 1 diabetes. Study results and limitations: Insertions were fewer and deletions more numerous at VDJ junctions in type 1 diabetes patients. Moderate yet significant TCRB CDR3 shortening was seen in Type 1 diabetes patients in all four CD4+ subsets. Healthy donors had naive, central memory and Treg TCRB repertoires that appeared less similar than those seen among patients.

This sequence originates from a man younger than 35 in good health. The source material was naive CD4+ T cells from blood.

The CDR3 nucleotides are TGTGCCAGCAGCGTAGAGGCCTCTGGAAACACCATATATTTT. This encodes CASSVEASGNTIYF. The chain employs TRBV9 and TRBJ1-3, with no clear D. Germline lookup yields CDR1 SGDLS and CDR2 YYNGEE. Trimming shortened V by 0 bases and J by 0 bases, and 4 bases separated the two germline ends. The CDR3 loop spans 14 amino acids.